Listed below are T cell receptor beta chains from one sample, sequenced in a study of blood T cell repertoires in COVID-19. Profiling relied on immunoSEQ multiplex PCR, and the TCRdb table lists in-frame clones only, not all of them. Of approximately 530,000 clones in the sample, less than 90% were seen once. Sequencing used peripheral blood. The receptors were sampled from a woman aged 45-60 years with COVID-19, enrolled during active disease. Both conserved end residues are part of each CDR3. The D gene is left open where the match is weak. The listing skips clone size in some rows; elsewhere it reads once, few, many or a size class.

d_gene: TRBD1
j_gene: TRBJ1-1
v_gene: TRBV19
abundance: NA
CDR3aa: CASSMGQVGEAFF
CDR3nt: TGTGCCAGTAGTATGGGACAGGTTGGTGAAGCTTTCTTT

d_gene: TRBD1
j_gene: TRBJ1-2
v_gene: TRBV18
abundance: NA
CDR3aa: CASSPGQDAYGYTF
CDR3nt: TGTGCCAGCTCACCTGGACAGGACGCTTATGGCTACACCTTC

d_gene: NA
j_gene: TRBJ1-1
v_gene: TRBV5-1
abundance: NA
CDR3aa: CASSLAIGGTEAFF
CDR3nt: TGCGCCAGCAGCTTGGCCATCGGAGGCACTGAAGCTTTCTTT

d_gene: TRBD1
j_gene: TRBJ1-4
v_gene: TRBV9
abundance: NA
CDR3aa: CASSGWDSNEKLFF
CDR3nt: TGTGCCAGCAGCGGATGGGACAGCAACGAAAAACTGTTTTTT

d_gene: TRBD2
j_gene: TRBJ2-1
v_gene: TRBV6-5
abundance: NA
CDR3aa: CASKSGGHNEQFF
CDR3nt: TGTGCCAGCAAAAGCGGGGGGCACAATGAGCAGTTCTTC

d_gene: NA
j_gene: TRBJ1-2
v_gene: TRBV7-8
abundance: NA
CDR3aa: CAGSLAGTSDGYTF
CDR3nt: TGTGCCGGCAGCTTAGCGGGGACTTCTGATGGCTACACCTTC

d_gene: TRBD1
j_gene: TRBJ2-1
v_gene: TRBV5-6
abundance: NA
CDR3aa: CASSLMGQGAKLNEQFF
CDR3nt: TGTGCCAGCAGCTTGATGGGACAGGGGGCAAAGTTGAATGAGCAGTTCTTC

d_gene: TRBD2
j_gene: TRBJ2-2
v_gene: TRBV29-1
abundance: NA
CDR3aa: CSARGGASGELFF
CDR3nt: TGCAGCGCTCGCGGGGGGGCGTCCGGGGAGCTGTTTTTT

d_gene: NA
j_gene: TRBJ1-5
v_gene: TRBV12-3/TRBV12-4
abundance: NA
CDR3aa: CASGQEPQHF
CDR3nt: TGTGCCAGCGGACAAGAGCCCCAGCATTTT

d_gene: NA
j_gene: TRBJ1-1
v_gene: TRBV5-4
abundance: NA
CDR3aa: CASSSFTGSEAFF
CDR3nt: TGTGCCAGCAGCTCCTTCACAGGGTCTGAAGCTTTCTTT

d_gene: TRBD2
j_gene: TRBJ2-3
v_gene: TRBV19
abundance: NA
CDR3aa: CASSKTGLAGGLGTDTQYF
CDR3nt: TGTGCCAGTAGTAAAACGGGACTAGCGGGGGGTTTGGGCACAGATACGCAGTATTTT

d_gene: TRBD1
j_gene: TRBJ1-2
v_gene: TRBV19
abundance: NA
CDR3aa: CASRTGAGRGYTF
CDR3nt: TGTGCCAGTCGAACAGGGGCCGGACGTGGCTACACCTTC

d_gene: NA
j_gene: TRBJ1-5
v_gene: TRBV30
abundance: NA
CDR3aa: CAWSVPRGPQHF
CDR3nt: TGTGCCTGGAGTGTACCTAGAGGGCCCCAGCATTTT

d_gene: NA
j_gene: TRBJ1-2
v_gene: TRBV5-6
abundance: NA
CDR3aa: CASATYNYGYTF
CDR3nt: TGTGCCAGCGCGACATATAACTATGGCTACACCTTC

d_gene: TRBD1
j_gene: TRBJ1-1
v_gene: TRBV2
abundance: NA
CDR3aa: CASSKQGGDTEAFF
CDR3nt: TGTGCCAGCAGCAAACAGGGGGGTGACACTGAAGCTTTCTTT

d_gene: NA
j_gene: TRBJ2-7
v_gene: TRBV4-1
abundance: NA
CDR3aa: CASSQMRDGSYEQYF
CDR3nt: TGCGCCAGCAGCCAAATGCGGGACGGCTCCTACGAGCAGTACTTC

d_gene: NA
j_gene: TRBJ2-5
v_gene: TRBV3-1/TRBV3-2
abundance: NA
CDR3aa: CASSQGGLETQYF
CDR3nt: TGTGCCAGCAGCCAAGGAGGGCTGGAGACCCAGTACTTC

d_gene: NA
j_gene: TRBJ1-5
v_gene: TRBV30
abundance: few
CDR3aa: CAWSVQGYQPQHF
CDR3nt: TGTGCCTGGAGTGTACAGGGTTATCAGCCCCAGCATTTT

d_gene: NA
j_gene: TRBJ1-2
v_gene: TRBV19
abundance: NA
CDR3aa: CASSSIGANYGYTF
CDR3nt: TGTGCCAGTAGTTCGATAGGAGCTAACTATGGCTACACCTTC